This T cell receptor beta chain was obtained from a study of regulatory T cells in long-lasting Graves disease. V lost 2 bases and J lost 4; bases outside the gene matches: 8. The V gene's germline CDR1 is DFQATT and CDR2 SNEGSKA (reference sequence). The CDR3 sequence is 16 residues long. Time point meaning: persistent/refractory GD, antithyroid drugs over 5 years with positive TRAb. The authors made the TCR library using RNA they extracted from PBMCs. A volume of nine milliliters of peripheral blood was collected in EDTA tubes. Libraries of TCR beta came from iRepertoire HTBI primers plus Arm-PCR of CDR3 regions. Each CDR3 protein is one row after TCRdb ran MiXCR on the multiplex PCR reads. The table records 400,000 to 500,000 distinct CDR3 sequences, 20% to 25% of them present only once. Study outcomes and limitations: TRBV28, TRBJ1-2 and TRBJ2-5 were segments that persistent disease favored.

This clonotype has more than one count but fewer than ten. No antigen is known for it. The chain links TRBV20-1 to TRBJ2-2, with 9 bases that match TRBD2. The specimen was peripheral blood mononuclear cells (PBMCs), collected when the disease was refractory, from a patient treated with antithyroid drugs. The receptor's source is a female donor with Graves disease. The chain's CDR3 is CSARTHSGSPTGELFF. CDR3 DNA sequence: TGCAGTGCTAGAACTCATAGCGGGAGCCCCACCGGGGAGCTGTTTTTT.